The clone carrying this TCR beta chain was recorded at least ten times. No antigen is known for it. CDR1 SGHVS and CDR2 FNYEAQ come from the germline V gene. The length of the CDR3 is 13 residues. V was cut by 6 bases and J by 1 base, with 9 bases left in between. These data originate in a study of T cell repertoires in cytomegalovirus infection. About the research overall: CMV infection together with matching HLA type was indicated by public TCR beta signatures. General observations from the study: Of the TCR beta families, the public ones yielded a cumulative frequency that identified carriers of CMV plus the relevant HLA. Clonotypes of TCR beta that were HLA-C-restricted and CMV-specific dominated the ex vivo response.

TCRdb analysed the reads with MiXCR anew, one entry per CDR3 protein. The data show approximately 71,000 distinct CDR3 sequences, over 3.5% seen once. The specimen sequenced was PBMCs. The V gene is TRBV7-6, the J gene TRBJ1-1; no clear D gene. The TCR was taken from a human donor in good health (CMV status not recorded). Some clones in this sample may be carry-over from other donors' samples. The CDR3 reads CASRQTENTEAFF. The CDR3 bases are TGTGCCAGCAGGCAAACAGAGAACACTGAAGCTTTCTTT.